Sequencing of this T cell receptor beta chain was carried out in a study of blood T cell repertoires in COVID-19. Study as a whole: There were acute and convalescent COVID-19 samples, and they came from the United States, Italy and Spain.

Clones were read by immunoSEQ multiplex PCR, and TCRdb kept only the in-frame ones, dropping some. The repertoire consists of about 61,000 clones, with around 77% occurring once and the leading ten covering roughly a fifth. In germline, CDR1 is SNHLY, CDR2 FYNNEI. This CDR3 contains 15 residues. The V end was cut by 5 bases, the J end by 2 bases, with 14 bases between. Material: peripheral blood. The chain employs TRBV2 and TRBJ2-3; D possibly corresponds to TRBD2 (6 bases). The sequence was obtained from an elderly man with active or convalescent COVID-19. CDR3 region: CASSLSGGDTDTQYF. The DNA of the CDR3 is TGTGCCAGCAGTCTTAGCGGAGGCGACACAGATACGCAGTATTTT.